This T cell receptor (beta chain) was found in a study of blood T cells in healthy people across ages. Overall study findings and caveats: A strong correlation between TCR beta diversity and naive T cell percentage was seen. Higher diversity, along with more naive CD4+ cells, distinguished long-lived donors from aged donors.

A second about 7 to 12 cycle PCR used barcoded and J-beta primers. One entry per CDR3 protein results from TCRdb running MiXCR on the 5' RACE reads. The sample includes about a million distinct CDR3 sequences, 51% of them seen just once. With regard to this clonotype: Its target is unknown.

The sequenced material came from blood. The receptor was isolated from an older woman in good health.

The CDR3 is CASSPTDPSPNYGYTF. CDR3 nucleotides: TGTGCCAGCAGTCCGACAGATCCCTCCCCAAACTATGGCTACACCTTC. This chain uses TRBV28 with TRBJ1-2; the D gene is possibly TRBD1 (5 bases). Germline V CDR1 and CDR2: MDHEN, SYDVKM. CDR3 size: 16 residues. The V end was cut by 5 bases, the J end by 2 bases, with 18 bases between.